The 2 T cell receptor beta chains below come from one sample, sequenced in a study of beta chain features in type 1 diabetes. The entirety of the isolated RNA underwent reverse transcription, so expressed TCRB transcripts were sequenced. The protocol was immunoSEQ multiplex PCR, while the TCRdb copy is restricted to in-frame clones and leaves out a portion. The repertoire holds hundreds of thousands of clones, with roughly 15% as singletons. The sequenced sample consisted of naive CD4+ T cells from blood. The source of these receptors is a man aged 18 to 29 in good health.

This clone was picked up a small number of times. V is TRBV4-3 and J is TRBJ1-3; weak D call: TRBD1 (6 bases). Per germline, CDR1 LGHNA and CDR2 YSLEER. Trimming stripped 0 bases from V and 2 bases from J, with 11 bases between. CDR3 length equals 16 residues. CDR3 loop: CASSQDTQGTGNTIYF. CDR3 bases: TGCGCCAGCAGCCAAGATACCCAGGGGACTGGAAACACCATATATTTT.

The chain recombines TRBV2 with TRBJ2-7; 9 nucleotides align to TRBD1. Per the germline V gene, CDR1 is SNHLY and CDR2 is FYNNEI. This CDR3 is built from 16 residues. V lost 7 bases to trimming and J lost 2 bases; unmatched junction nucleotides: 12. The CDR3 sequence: CASTKVSDRGPYEQYF. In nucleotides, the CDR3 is TGTGCCAGCACCAAAGTTTCGGACAGGGGCCCCTACGAGCAGTACTTC.